Below, 23 T cell receptor beta chains from the same sample are listed, as sequenced in a study of radiation and T cells in renal cell carcinoma. Produced via immunoSEQ multiplex PCR; TCRdb's table is partial and in-frame only. The sample lists about 100,000 clones, 80% to 90% seen once, with around 7.9% in the top ten. Time point specified: blood 4 weeks post-SBRT, at nephrectomy. The treatment: 15 Gy SBRT to primary tumor, nephrectomy 4 weeks later. Sequences were derived from blood, sampled from a patient whose treatment included radiotherapy and nephrectomy. The receptors come from a man aged 60-69 years with renal cell carcinoma.

V and J are TRBV6-9 and TRBJ1-1, with a tentative D call TRBD1 (5 bases). CDR1 is MNHGY and CDR2 is SVAAGI in the germline V gene. Deletions cut 11 bases from V and 4 bases from J, with 26 bases between. The CDR3 sequence is 16 residues long. The DNA of the CDR3 is TGTGCCCCTCGGGCGGACACTAATGGGTCAACCACTGAAGCTTTCTTT. As protein: CAPRADTNGSTTEAFF.

This chain joins TRBV7-2 and TRBJ2-7, with D unclear. Trimming cost V 3 bases and J 0 bases, with 6 bases left between them. This CDR3 is 13 amino acids long. Per the germline V gene, CDR1 is SGHTA and CDR2 is FQGNSA. CDR3 in DNA: TGTGCCAGCAGCTTTACTTCCTCCTACGAGCAGTACTTC. This codes for CASSFTSSYEQYF.

The chain carries TRBV5-1 and TRBJ2-6; TRBD2 might be the D (6 bases). V was cut by 0 bases and J by 0 bases, with 16 bases left in between. The CDR3 sequence is 19 residues long. Germline-derived CDR1 and CDR2 are SGHRS and YFSETQ. The DNA for the CDR3 is TGCGCCAGCAGCTTGGACGTGGAGGGAAGAGCCTCTGGGGCCAACGTCCTGACTTTC. Protein sequence: CASSLDVEGRASGANVLTF.

The chain links TRBV6-5 to TRBJ1-2, with 9 positions matching TRBD1. V trimming: 4 bases; J trimming: 7 bases; junction bases outside the gene matches: 4. The CDR3 has 13 residues. The germline V gene has CDR1 MNHEY and CDR2 SVGAGI. The CDR3 DNA reads as TGTGCCAGCAGTTTACAGGGGGCGCGTGGCTACACCTTC. Translating gives CASSLQGARGYTF.

The V and J genes are TRBV13 and TRBJ1-5; no reliable D call. This CDR3 is 15 amino acids long. Germline lookup yields CDR1 PRHDT and CDR2 FYEKMQ (reference sequence). V lost 0 bases and J lost 0, with 6 bases in between. The CDR3 region is CASSLGQFSNQPQHF. The CDR3 DNA sequence: TGTGCCAGCAGCTTAGGACAGTTTAGCAATCAGCCCCAGCATTTT.

This sequence joins TRBV6-6 and TRBJ1-3; tentatively, D is TRBD1 (5 bases). V gave up 11 bases and J gave up 4 bases, with 12 bases separating them. The CDR3 runs to 12 residues. Germline lookup yields CDR1 MNHNY and CDR2 SVGAGI (reference sequence). CDR3 bases: TGTGCCTCTAGGGGCGGCGGAAACACCATATATTTT. This translates into CASRGGGNTIYF.

The genes are TRBV10-3 and TRBJ2-5; 8 bases are shared with TRBD2. The trim removed 11 bases at V and 5 bases at J, leaving 16 bases unmatched. The V gene's germline CDR1 is ENHRY and CDR2 SYGVKD. This CDR3 contains 15 residues. CDR3 coding DNA: TGTGCCTCGTCGAATTTACTAGCGGAGGGTGAGACCCAGTACTTC. This sequence encodes CASSNLLAEGETQYF.

There are a few counts of this clone. The chain couples TRBV15 to TRBJ2-3; the D gene could be TRBD1 or TRBD2 (5 bases each). The germline V gene encodes CDR1 LNHNV and CDR2 YYDKDF (reference sequence). The V and J ends lost 0 bases and 0 bases respectively, with 13 bases between them. The CDR3 runs to 17 residues. CDR3 sequence reads: CATSRDPPGASTDTQYF. The DNA of the CDR3 is TGTGCCACCAGCAGAGATCCCCCCGGGGCAAGCACAGATACGCAGTATTTT.

The rearrangement joins TRBV5-1 to TRBJ2-5; no definite D call. V gave up 0 bases and J gave up 4 bases, with 10 bases separating them. The CDR3 has 14 residues. Germline V gene sequence: CDR1 SGHRS, CDR2 YFSETQ. The chain's CDR3 is CASSLDIGRETQYF. CDR3 DNA: TGCGCCAGCAGCTTGGATATCGGGCGAGAGACCCAGTACTTC. The full variable domain, rest sourced from reference TRBV5-1 and TRBJ2-5, is KAGVTQTPRYLIKTRGQQVTLSCSPISGHRSVSWYQQTPGQGLQFLFEYFSETQRNKGNFPGRFSGRQFSNSRSEMNVSTLELGDSALYLCASSLDIGRETQYFGPGTRLLVL.

This chain joins TRBV4-1 and TRBJ1-2; 12 bases fit TRBD1. Germline V CDR1 and CDR2: MGHRA, YSYEKL. V lost 0 bases to trimming and J lost 4 bases; unmatched junction nucleotides: 3. The CDR3 covers 16 residues. The CDR3 reads CASSQEGQGAVYGYTF. The DNA for the CDR3 is TGCGCCAGCAGCCAAGAGGGACAGGGGGCGGTCTATGGCTACACCTTC.

Only a few counts were recorded for this clone. V and J are TRBV7-2 and TRBJ1-1; TRBD1 is a possible D gene (5 bases). With 1 base removed from V and 7 bases from J, the gap between germline ends came to 13 bases. This CDR3 comprises 14 residues. Germline V lookup: CDR1 SGHTA, CDR2 FQGNSA. CDR3 region: CASSLEGIPVEAFF. The CDR3 DNA sequence: TGTGCCAGCAGCTTAGAGGGGATCCCGGTTGAAGCTTTCTTT.

This chain's CDR3 is CASSWSFQAKNIQYF. As DNA, the CDR3 is TGTGCCAGCAGTTGGTCCTTCCAGGCCAAAAACATTCAGTACTTC. The V gene is TRBV6-6, the J gene TRBJ2-4; no reliable D call. Germline V CDR1 and CDR2: MNHNY, SVGAGI (reference sequence). The CDR3 spans 15 residues. V lost 4 bases and J 1 base, leaving 11 bases between the germline ends.

This CDR3 is CASSLTGLGYEQYF. The CDR3 DNA follows: TGTGCCAGCTCACTGACAGGGTTAGGTTACGAGCAGTACTTC. This chain joins TRBV18 and TRBJ2-7, with 7 bases matching TRBD1. CDR1 is KGHSH, CDR2 LQKENI, per germline. The CDR3 covers 14 residues. The trim removed 4 bases at V and 4 bases at J, leaving 7 bases unmatched.

V usage is TRBV4-1 and J usage is TRBJ2-5; 12 bases agree with TRBD2. This CDR3 comprises 17 residues. V shed 0 bases, J shed 4 bases, and the junction held 6 bases outside the gene matches. Germline CDR1 MGHRA, CDR2 YSYEKL. In DNA form, the CDR3 reads TGCGCCAGCAGCCAAGATGCTAGCGGGAGGGGTGGAGAGACCCAGTACTTC. It translates to CASSQDASGRGGETQYF.

The chain combines TRBV27 with TRBJ1-4; D gene unclear. Deletions cut 8 bases from V and 7 bases from J, with 17 bases between. CDR1 is MNHEY and CDR2 is SMNVEV in the germline V gene (reference sequence). The CDR3 sequence is 14 residues long. The DNA for the CDR3 is TGTGCCAGCTCCGCCCAAACCCGTAGTGAAAAACTGTTTTTT. It codes for CASSAQTRSEKLFF. Based on the CDR3 plus reference TRBV27 and TRBJ1-4, the full variable domain is EAQVTQNPRYLITVTGKKLTVTCSQNMNHEYMSWYRQDPGLGLRQIYYSMNVEVTDKGDVPEGYKVSRKEKRNFPLILESPSPNQTSLYFCASSAQTRSEKLFFGSGTQLSVL.

The gene calls are TRBV5-5 and TRBJ2-3; 8 bases agree with TRBD1. The CDR3 extends over 15 amino acids. Germline loops: CDR1 SGHKS, CDR2 YYEKEE (reference sequence). Trimming at V came to 4 bases and at J to 3 bases, leaving 7 bases not matched to a gene. The CDR3 loop is CASSTAGGKTDTQYF. Here the CDR3 DNA reads TGTGCCAGCAGCACGGCAGGGGGCAAGACAGATACGCAGTATTTT. The whole variable domain, remainder taken from reference TRBV5-5 and TRBJ2-3, is DAGVTQSPTHLIKTRGQQVTLRCSPISGHKSVSWYQQVLGQGPQFIFQYYEKEERGRGNFPDRFSARQFPNYSSELNVNALLLGDSALYLCASSTAGGKTDTQYFGPGTRLTVL.

The genes are TRBV10-3 and TRBJ2-7; weak D call: TRBD1 (6 bases). Trimming shortened V by 6 bases and J by 0 bases, and 15 bases separated the two germline ends. The germline gives CDR1 ENHRY, CDR2 SYGVKD. The CDR3 covers 15 residues. CDR3 sequence: CAISQGGPSSYEQYF. In DNA form, the CDR3 reads TGTGCCATCAGCCAAGGGGGTCCCAGCTCCTACGAGCAGTACTTC.

The V and J genes are TRBV7-2 and TRBJ2-1; D not certain. CDR1 and CDR2 (germline): SGHTA, FQGNSA. The ends were cut back, 0 bases at V and 5 bases at J, with 11 bases in the middle. The CDR3 is made up of 15 amino acids. The CDR3 DNA reads as TGTGCCAGCAGCTTAGCTTGGTCCGGCGACAATGAGCAGTTCTTC. Encoded protein: CASSLAWSGDNEQFF.

This chain links TRBV15 with TRBJ1-5, with D possibly matching TRBD1 (5 bases). The CDR3 covers 15 residues. CDR1 and CDR2 from the germline V gene are LNHNV and YYDKDF (reference sequence). Trimming left V 2 bases short and J 2 bases short, with 10 bases between. As DNA, the CDR3 is TGTGCCACCAGCAGATTGCAGGGAGGCAATCAGCCCCAGCATTTT. Translating it yields CATSRLQGGNQPQHF.

The rearrangement joins TRBV9 to TRBJ2-2; maybe TRBD1 (5 bases). The CDR3 is 14 residues long. Per the germline V gene, CDR1 is SGDLS and CDR2 is YYNGEE. Trimming shortened V by 3 bases and J by 7 bases, and 13 bases separated the two germline ends. As DNA, the CDR3 is TGTGCCAGCAGCGCCGAACCAGGGATCGGGGAGCTGTTTTTT. As protein: CASSAEPGIGELFF.

The V and J genes are TRBV30 and TRBJ1-5; 7 bases are shared with TRBD1. With 5 bases clipped from V and 6 bases from J, the junction kept 7 bases outside the gene matches. The CDR3 runs 13 residues. Looked up from germline, CDR1 is GTSNPN and CDR2 is SVGIG (reference sequence). CDR3 nucleotide sequence: TGTGCCTGGGCCGACAGGGAAAGTCAGCCCCAGCATTTT. This codes for CAWADRESQPQHF. The entire variable domain, with the rest obtained from reference TRBV30 and TRBJ1-5, is as follows: SQTIHQWPATLVQPVGSPLSLECTVEGTSNPNLYWYRQAAGRGLQLLFYSVGIGQISSEVPQNLSASRPQDRQFILSSKKLLLSDSGFYLCAWADRESQPQHFGDGTRLSIL.

The chain combines TRBV7-9 with TRBJ2-2; D perhaps matches TRBD2 (6 bases). Germline CDR1 reads SEHNR; CDR2 reads FQNEAQ (reference sequence). Trimming stripped 11 bases from V and 4 bases from J, with 8 bases between. CDR3 length: 11 residues. The CDR3 region is CAVGGTGELFF. CDR3 bases: TGTGCCGTCGGGGGCACCGGGGAGCTGTTTTTT.

V and J are TRBV6-1 and TRBJ1-1; TRBD1 matches 7 bases. From germline, CDR1 is MNHNS and CDR2 SASEGT. The CDR3 runs to 18 residues. V lost 2 bases to trimming and J lost 3 bases; unmatched junction nucleotides: 15. This CDR3 is CASSENPAGVTGYTEAFF. In DNA form, the CDR3 reads TGTGCCAGCAGTGAAAATCCGGCCGGCGTGACAGGGTACACTGAAGCTTTCTTT.